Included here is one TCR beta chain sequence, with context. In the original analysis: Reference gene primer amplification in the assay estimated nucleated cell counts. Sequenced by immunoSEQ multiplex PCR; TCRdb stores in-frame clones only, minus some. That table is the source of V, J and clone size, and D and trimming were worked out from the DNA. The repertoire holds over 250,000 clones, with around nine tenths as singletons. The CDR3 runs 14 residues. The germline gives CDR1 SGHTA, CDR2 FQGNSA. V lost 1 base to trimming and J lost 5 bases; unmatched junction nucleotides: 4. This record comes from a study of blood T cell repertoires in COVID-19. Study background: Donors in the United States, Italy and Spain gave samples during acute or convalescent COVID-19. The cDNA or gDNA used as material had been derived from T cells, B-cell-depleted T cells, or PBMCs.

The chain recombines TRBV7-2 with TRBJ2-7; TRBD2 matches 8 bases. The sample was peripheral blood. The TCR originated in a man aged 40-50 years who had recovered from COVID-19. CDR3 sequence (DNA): TGTGCCAGCAGCTTAGAACTAGCGGCCCACGAGCAGTACTTC. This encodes CASSLELAAHEQYF.